A single sample gave rise to the 4 T cell receptor beta chains below, sequenced in a study of OX40 agonist ivuxolimab in advanced cancers. The protocol was immunoSEQ multiplex PCR, while the TCRdb copy is restricted to in-frame clones and leaves out a portion. The sample shows fewer than 200,000 clones, approximately 94% of them seen only once. The sample consisted of CD4+ or CD8+ T cells sorted from blood, taken in a trial of the OX40 agonist ivuxolimab. All receptors come from an adult with an advanced solid tumor such as melanoma, head and neck, liver or kidney cancer.

The chain joins TRBV5-5 to TRBJ2-7; no definite D call. CDR3 length equals 15 residues. Germline CDR1 is SGHKS and CDR2 is YYEKEE (reference sequence). V lost 5 bases, J lost 2 bases, and 17 bases lay in between. CDR3 protein: CASSVAMGLAYEQYF. The CDR3 DNA sequence: TGTGCCAGCAGTGTGGCCATGGGCCTAGCCTACGAGCAGTACTTC. Based on the CDR3 plus reference TRBV5-5 and TRBJ2-7, the full variable domain is DAGVTQSPTHLIKTRGQQVTLRCSPISGHKSVSWYQQVLGQGPQFIFQYYEKEERGRGNFPDRFSARQFPNYSSELNVNALLLGDSALYLCASSVAMGLAYEQYFGPGTRLTVT.

V and J are TRBV30 and TRBJ1-2, with TRBD1 identical over 7 bases. V lost 4 bases to trimming and J lost 2 bases; unmatched junction nucleotides: 7. Germline V gene data show CDR1 as GTSNPN and CDR2 as SVGIG (reference sequence). The CDR3 spans 14 residues. The CDR3 DNA reads as TGTGCCTGGACCGGGACAGAGAAGAACTATGGCTACACCTTC. Translating it yields CAWTGTEKNYGYTF. Full variable domain (rest looked up from reference TRBV30 and TRBJ1-2): SQTIHQWPATLVQPVGSPLSLECTVEGTSNPNLYWYRQAAGRGLQLLFYSVGIGQISSEVPQNLSASRPQDRQFILSSKKLLLSDSGFYLCAWTGTEKNYGYTFGSGTRLTVV.

The rearrangement joins TRBV6-6 to TRBJ2-2, with 7 bases matching TRBD1. The CDR3 extends over 16 amino acids. The V gene's germline CDR1 is MNHNY and CDR2 SVGAGI (reference sequence). Trimming removed 2 bases from V and 3 bases from J; junction bases left unmatched: 6. This chain's CDR3 is CASSYAQGTDTGELFF. The CDR3 nucleotides are TGTGCCAGCAGTTACGCGCAAGGGACAGACACCGGGGAGCTGTTTTTT.

This clone was seen only once. J is TRBJ1-1 and V is TRBV5-4; D remains ambiguous. Deletions cut 0 bases from V and 6 bases from J, with 12 bases between. CDR1 SGHNT and CDR2 YYREEE come from the germline V gene (reference sequence). The CDR3 has 14 residues. In DNA form, the CDR3 reads TGTGCCAGCAGCTTGGATGCGGGTGGAGCTGAAGCTTTCTTT. Its translation: CASSLDAGGAEAFF. Filled out from reference TRBV5-4 and TRBJ1-1, the complete variable domain reads ETGVTQSPTHLIKTRGQQVTLRCSSQSGHNTVSWYQQALGQGPQFIFQYYREEENGRGNFPPRFSGLQFPNYSSELNVNALELDDSALYLCASSLDAGGAEAFFGQGTRLTVV.